This T cell receptor (beta chain) came from a study of brain metastases from non-small cell lung cancer. This CDR3 has 12 residues. Germline V lookup: CDR1 KGHSH, CDR2 LQKENI. In regard to this clone: Antigen: not known. At one of its ends the junction is not consistent with the germline gene, which may arise from a read error.

Whole-study findings and limits: Compared with primary tumors, brain metastases showed less T-cell infiltration.

TCRdb's table, derived via immunoSEQ multiplex PCR, lists solely in-frame clones and lacks some. Of about 3,100 clones in the sample, approximately 81% are singletons; the top ten hold 8% to 10%. This rearrangement joins TRBV18 to TRBJ2-1, with TRBD2 as a possible D gene (5 bases). This sequence originates from a donor aged 40 or over with non-small cell lung cancer. The sequenced sample consisted of tissue from a brain metastasis. CDR3 residues: CASSSQGGEQFF. For the CDR3, the DNA is TGTGCTAGCTCATCCCAAGGAGGTGAGCAGTTCTTC. Supplemented by reference TRBV18 and TRBJ2-1, the full variable domain reads NAGVMQNPRHLVRRRGQEARLRCSPMKGHSHVYWYRQLPEEGLKFMVYLQKENIIDESGMPKERFSAEFPKEGPSILRIQQVVRGDSAAYFCASSSQGGEQFFGPGTRLTVL.